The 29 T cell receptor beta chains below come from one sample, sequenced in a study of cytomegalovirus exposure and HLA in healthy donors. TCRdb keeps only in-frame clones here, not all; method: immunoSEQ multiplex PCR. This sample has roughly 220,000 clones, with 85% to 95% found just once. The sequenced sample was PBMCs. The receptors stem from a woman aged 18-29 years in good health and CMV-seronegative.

The CDR3 region has the DNA TGCAGCGTGGGGGGCACTGAAGCTTTCTTT. This codes for CSVGGTEAFF. The rearrangement uses TRBV29-1 and TRBJ1-1; D perhaps matches TRBD1 (5 bases). CDR1 is SQVTM, CDR2 ANQGSEA, per germline. V lost 6 bases to trimming and J lost 4 bases, with 6 bases between them. The CDR3 spans 10 residues.

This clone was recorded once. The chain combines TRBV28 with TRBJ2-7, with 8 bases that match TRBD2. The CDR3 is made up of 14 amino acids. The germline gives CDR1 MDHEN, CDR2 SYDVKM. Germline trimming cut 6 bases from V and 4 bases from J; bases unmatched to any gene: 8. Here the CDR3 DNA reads TGTGCCAGCAGGGCTCTGGGCGGGAGGTACGAGCAGTACTTC. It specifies CASRALGGRYEQYF.

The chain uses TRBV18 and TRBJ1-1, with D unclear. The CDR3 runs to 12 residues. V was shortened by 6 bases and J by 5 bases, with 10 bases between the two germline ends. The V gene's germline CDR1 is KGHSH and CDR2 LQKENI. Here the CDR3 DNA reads TGTGCCAGCTCGAGCCAGCGGACTGAAGCTTTCTTT. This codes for CASSSQRTEAFF.

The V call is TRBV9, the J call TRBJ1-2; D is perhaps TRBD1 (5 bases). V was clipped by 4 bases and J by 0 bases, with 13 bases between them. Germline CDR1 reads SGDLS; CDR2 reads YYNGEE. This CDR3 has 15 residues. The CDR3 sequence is CASSPDSRANYGYTF. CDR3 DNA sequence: TGTGCCAGCAGCCCAGACAGTCGGGCTAACTATGGCTACACCTTC.

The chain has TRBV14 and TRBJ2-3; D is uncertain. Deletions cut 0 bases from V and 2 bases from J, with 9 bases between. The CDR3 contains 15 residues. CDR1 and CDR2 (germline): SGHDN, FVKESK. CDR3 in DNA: TGTGCCAGCAGCCAAGATCTAGGATTCACAGATACGCAGTATTTT. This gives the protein CASSQDLGFTDTQYF. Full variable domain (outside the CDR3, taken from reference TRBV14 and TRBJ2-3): EAGVTQFPSHSVIEKGQTVTLRCDPISGHDNLYWYRRVMGKEIKFLLHFVKESKQDESGMPNNRFLAERTGGTYSTLKVQPAELEDSGVYFCASSQDLGFTDTQYFGPGTRLTVL.

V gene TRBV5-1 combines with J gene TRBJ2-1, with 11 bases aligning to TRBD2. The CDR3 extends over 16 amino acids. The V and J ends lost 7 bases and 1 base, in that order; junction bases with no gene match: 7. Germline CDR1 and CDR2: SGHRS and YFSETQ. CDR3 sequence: CASRIAGGPSYNEQFF. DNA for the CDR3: TGCGCCAGCCGCATAGCGGGAGGGCCATCCTACAATGAGCAGTTCTTC.

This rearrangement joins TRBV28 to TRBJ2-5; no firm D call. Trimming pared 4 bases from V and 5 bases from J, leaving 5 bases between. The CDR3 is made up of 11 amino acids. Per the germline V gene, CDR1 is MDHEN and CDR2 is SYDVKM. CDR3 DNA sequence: TGTGCCAGCAGTTCCCGGGAGACCCAGTACTTC. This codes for CASSSRETQYF.

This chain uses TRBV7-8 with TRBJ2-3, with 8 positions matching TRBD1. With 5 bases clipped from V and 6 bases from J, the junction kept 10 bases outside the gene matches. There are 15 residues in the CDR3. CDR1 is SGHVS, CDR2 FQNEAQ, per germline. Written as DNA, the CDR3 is TGTGCCAGCAGCCCATGGACAGGGAATTCGGATACGCAGTATTTT. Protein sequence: CASSPWTGNSDTQYF.

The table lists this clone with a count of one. This CDR3 reads CASSLGTAATNEKLFF. CDR3 sequence (DNA): TGCGCCAGCAGCCTAGGGACAGCTGCAACTAATGAAAAACTGTTTTTT. V is TRBV5-1 and J is TRBJ1-4; 7 bases fit TRBD1. The CDR3 is 16 residues long. The ends lost 4 bases at V and 0 bases at J; junction bases unmatched: 6. Per germline, CDR1 SGHRS and CDR2 YFSETQ.

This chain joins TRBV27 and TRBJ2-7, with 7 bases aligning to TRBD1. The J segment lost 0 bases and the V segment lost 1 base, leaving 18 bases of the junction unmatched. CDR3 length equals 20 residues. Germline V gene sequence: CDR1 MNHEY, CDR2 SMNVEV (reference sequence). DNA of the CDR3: TGTGCCAGCAGTTTATTTCGGACAGGTCGTGGTACGTCAAGCTCCTACGAGCAGTACTTC. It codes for CASSLFRTGRGTSSSYEQYF.

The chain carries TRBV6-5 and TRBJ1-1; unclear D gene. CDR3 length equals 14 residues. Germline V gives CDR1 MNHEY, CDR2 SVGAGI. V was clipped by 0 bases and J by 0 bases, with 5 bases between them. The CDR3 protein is CASSYSYMNTEAFF. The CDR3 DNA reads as TGTGCCAGCAGTTACTCGTACATGAACACTGAAGCTTTCTTT.

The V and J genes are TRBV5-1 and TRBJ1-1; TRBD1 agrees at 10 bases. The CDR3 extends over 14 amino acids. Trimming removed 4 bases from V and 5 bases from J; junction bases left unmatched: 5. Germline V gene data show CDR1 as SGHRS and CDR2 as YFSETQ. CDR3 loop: CASSPTGGLTEAFF. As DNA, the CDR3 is TGCGCCAGCAGCCCGACAGGGGGCTTGACTGAAGCTTTCTTT.

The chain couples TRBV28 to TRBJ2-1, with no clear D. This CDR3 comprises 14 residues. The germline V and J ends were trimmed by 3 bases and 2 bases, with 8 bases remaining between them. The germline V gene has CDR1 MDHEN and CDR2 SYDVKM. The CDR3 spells CASSLVGPYNEQFF. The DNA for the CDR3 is TGTGCCAGCAGTTTGGTGGGCCCCTACAATGAGCAGTTCTTC.

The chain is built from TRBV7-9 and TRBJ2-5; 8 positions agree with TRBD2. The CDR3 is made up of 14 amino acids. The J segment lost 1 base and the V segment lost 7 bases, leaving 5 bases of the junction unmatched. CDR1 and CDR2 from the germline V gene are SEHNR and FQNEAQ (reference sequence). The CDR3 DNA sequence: TGTGCCAGCATTGTAGCGGGACTCCAAGAGACCCAGTACTTC. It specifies CASIVAGLQETQYF.

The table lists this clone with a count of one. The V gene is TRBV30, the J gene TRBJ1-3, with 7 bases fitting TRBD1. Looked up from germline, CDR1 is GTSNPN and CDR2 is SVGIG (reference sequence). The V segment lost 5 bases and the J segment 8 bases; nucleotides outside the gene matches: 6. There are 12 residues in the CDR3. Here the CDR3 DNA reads TGTGCCTGGGGAGGGGGCGGGCACACCATATATTTT. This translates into CAWGGGGHTIYF.

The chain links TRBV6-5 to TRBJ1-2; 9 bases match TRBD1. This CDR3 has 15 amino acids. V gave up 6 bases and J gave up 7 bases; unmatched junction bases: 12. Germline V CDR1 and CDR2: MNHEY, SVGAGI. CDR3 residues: CASREYAGQGVGYTF. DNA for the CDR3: TGTGCCAGCAGGGAGTATGCGGGACAGGGAGTTGGCTACACCTTC.

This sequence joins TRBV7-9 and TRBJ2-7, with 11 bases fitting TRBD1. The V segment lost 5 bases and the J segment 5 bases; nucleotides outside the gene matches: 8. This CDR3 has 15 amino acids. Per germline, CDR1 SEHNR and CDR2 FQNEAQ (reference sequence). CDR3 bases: TGTGCCAGCAGCGCGGGGGACAGGGGGAAGGACGAGCAGTACTTC. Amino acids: CASSAGDRGKDEQYF.

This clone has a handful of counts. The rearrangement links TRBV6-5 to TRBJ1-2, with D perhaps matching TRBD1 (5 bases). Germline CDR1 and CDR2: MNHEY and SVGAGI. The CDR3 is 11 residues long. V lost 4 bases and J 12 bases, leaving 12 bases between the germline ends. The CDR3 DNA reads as TGTGCCAGCAGTTTCGGGGGTTACCACACCTTC. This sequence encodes CASSFGGYHTF.

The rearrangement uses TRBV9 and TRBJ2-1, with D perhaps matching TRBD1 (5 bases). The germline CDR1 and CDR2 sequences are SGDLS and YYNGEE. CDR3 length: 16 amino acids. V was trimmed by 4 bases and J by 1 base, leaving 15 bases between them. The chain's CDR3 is CASSPPRAGSYNEQFF. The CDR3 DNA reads TGTGCCAGCAGCCCTCCCAGGGCAGGGTCCTACAATGAGCAGTTCTTC. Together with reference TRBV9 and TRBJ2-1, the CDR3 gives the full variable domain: DSGVTQTPKHLITATGQRVTLRCSPRSGDLSVYWYQQSLDQGLQFLIQYYNGEERAKGNILERFSAQQFPDLHSELNLSSLELGDSALYFCASSPPRAGSYNEQFFGPGTRLTVL.

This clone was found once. The CDR3 sequence: CASSSAGASTDTQYF. CDR3 nucleotide sequence: TGTGCCAGCAGCTCGGCGGGGGCCAGCACAGATACGCAGTATTTT. The gene calls are TRBV13 and TRBJ2-3; D is perhaps TRBD2 (7 bases). The CDR3 spans 15 residues. Trimming removed 4 bases from V and 0 bases from J, with 11 bases in between. CDR1 is PRHDT and CDR2 is FYEKMQ in the germline V gene (reference sequence).

Here the CDR3 reads CASSLGDRTTDTQYF. The CDR3 coding sequence is TGTGCCAGCAGCTTAGGGGACAGAACCACAGATACGCAGTATTTT. The J gene is TRBJ2-3, the V gene TRBV7-7; TRBD1 matches 7 bases. The germline gives CDR1 SSHAT, CDR2 FNYEAQ (reference sequence). V lost 1 base to trimming and J lost 2 bases; unmatched junction nucleotides: 3. The CDR3 has 15 amino acids.

The CDR3 reads CASSDVWTSGRSADTQYF. In DNA, the CDR3 is TGTGCCAGCAGTGATGTTTGGACTAGCGGGAGAAGCGCAGATACGCAGTATTTT. The genes are TRBV6-1 and TRBJ2-3; 13 nucleotides line up with TRBD2. V lost 3 bases to trimming and J lost 4 bases; unmatched junction nucleotides: 10. This CDR3 region has 18 residues. Looked up from germline, CDR1 is MNHNS and CDR2 is SASEGT.

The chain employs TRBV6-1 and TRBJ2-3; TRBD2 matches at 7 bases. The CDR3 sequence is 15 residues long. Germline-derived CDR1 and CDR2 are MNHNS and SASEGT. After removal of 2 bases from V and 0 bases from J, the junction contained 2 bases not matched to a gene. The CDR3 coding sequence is TGTGCCAGCAGTGAATGGGGGGGGAGCACAGATACGCAGTATTTT. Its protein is CASSEWGGSTDTQYF.

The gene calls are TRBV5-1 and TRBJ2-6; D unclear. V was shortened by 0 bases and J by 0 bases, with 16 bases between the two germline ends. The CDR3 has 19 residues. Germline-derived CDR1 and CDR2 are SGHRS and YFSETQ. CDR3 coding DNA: TGCGCCAGCAGCTTGGATGGGCCAGGTCTCAACTCTGGGGCCAACGTCCTGACTTTC. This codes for CASSLDGPGLNSGANVLTF.

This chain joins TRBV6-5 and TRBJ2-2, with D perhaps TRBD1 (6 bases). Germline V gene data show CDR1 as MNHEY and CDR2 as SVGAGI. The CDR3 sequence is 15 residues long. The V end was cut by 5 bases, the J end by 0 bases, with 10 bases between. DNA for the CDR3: TGTGCCAGCAGTGGCCGACAGGCGAACACCGGGGAGCTGTTTTTT. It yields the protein CASSGRQANTGELFF.

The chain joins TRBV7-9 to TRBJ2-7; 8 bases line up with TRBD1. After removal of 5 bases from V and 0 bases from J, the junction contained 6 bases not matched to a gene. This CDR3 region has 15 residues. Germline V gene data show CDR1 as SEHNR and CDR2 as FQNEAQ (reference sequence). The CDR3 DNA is TGTGCCAGCAGCCTCGACAGGGGACACTCCTACGAGCAGTACTTC. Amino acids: CASSLDRGHSYEQYF.

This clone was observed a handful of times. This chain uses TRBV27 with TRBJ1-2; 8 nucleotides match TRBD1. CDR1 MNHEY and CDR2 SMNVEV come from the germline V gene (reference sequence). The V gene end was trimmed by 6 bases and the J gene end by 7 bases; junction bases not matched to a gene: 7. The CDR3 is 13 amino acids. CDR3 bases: TGTGCCAGCAGCCAGGACAGGGTCTCTGGCTACACCTTC. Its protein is CASSQDRVSGYTF.

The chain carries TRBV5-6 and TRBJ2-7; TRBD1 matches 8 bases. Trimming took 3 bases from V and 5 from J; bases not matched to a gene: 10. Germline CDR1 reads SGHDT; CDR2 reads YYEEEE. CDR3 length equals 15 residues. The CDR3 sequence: CASSWLGQGADEQYF. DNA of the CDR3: TGTGCCAGCAGCTGGCTGGGGCAGGGGGCTGACGAGCAGTACTTC.

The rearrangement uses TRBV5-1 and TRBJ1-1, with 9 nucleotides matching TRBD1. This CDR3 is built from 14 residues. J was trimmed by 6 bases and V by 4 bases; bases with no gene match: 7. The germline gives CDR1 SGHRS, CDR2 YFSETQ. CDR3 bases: TGCGCCAGCAGCCCGGGACAGGGAGGCGCTGAAGCTTTCTTT. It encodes CASSPGQGGAEAFF.